This T cell receptor (beta chain) was identified in a study of somatic mutations in cytotoxic T cells in rheumatoid arthritis. Study findings and constraints: Within 8 of 65 patients, the single biggest CD8+ clone made up more than 20% of CD8+ cells. Age-dependent increases in CD8+ clonality occurred in rheumatoid arthritis patients but not in healthy controls. Nobody knew which antigens the expanded CD8+ clones targeted.

Positive magnetic bead selection was used to isolate CD4+ and CD8+ cells; purity was checked by flow cytometry. Sequenced by immunoSEQ multiplex PCR; TCRdb stores in-frame clones only, minus some. Of about 18,000 clones in the sample, about 70% were seen once. In regard to this clone: As yet, its antigen is unknown.

Trimming stripped 1 base from V and 5 bases from J, with 14 bases between. The CDR3 extends over 15 amino acids. Looked up from germline, CDR1 is SNHLY and CDR2 is FYNNEI. The specimen sequenced was CD8+ T cells sorted from blood. The chain links TRBV2 to TRBJ1-1; the D gene is possibly TRBD1 (6 bases). The sequence came from an adult with rheumatoid arthritis. CDR3: CASSEGGGTGTEAFF. CDR3 sequence (DNA): TGTGCCAGCAGTGAAGGGGGGGGCACAGGGACTGAAGCTTTCTTT.